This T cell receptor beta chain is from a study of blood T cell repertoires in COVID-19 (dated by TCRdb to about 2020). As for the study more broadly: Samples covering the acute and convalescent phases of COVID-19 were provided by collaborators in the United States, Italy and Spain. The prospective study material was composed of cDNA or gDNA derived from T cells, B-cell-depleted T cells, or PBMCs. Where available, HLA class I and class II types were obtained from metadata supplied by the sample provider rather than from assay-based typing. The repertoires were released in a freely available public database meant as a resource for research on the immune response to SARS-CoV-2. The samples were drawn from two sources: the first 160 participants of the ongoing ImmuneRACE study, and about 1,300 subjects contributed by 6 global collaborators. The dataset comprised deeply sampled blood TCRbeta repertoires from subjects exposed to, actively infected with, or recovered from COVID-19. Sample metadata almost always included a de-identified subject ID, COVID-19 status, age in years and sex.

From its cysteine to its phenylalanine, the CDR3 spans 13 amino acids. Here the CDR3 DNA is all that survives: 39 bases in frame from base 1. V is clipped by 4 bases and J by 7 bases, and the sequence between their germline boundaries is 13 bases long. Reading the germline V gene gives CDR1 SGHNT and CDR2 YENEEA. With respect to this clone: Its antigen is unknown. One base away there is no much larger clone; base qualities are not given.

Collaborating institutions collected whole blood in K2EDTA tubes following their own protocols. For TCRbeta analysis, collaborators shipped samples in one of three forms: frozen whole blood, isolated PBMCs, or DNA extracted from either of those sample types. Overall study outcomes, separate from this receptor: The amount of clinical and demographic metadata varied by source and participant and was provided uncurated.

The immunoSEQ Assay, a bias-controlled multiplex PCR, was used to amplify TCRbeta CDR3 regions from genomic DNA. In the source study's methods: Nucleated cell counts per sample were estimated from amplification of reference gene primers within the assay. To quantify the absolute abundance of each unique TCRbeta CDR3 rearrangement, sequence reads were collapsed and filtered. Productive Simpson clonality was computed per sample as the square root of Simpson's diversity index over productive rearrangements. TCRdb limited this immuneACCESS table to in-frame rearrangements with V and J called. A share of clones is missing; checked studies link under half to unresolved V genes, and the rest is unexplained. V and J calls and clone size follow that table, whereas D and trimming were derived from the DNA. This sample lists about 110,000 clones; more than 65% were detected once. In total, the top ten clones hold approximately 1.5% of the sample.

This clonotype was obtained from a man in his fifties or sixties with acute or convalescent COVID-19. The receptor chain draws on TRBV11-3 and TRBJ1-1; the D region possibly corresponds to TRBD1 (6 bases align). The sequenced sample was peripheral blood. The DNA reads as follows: TGTGCCAGCAGCTCCTCACAGGGTGGTGAAGCTTTCTTT. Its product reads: CASSSSQGGEAFF.